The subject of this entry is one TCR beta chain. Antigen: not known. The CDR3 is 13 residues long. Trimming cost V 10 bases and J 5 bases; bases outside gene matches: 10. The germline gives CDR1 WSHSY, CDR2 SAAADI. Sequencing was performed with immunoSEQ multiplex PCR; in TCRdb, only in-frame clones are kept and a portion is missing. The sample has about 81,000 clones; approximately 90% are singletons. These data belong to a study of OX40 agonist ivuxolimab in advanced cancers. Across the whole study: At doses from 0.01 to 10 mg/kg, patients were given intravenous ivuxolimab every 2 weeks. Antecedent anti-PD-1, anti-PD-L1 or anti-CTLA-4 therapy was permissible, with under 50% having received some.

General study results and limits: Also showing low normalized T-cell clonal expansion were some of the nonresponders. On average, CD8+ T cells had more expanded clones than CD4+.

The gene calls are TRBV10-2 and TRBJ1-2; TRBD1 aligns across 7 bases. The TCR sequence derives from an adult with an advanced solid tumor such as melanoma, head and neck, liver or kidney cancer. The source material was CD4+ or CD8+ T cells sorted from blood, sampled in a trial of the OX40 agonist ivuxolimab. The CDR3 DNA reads TGCGCCACCTCCGCGGGACAGTCTTATGGCTACACCTTC. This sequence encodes CATSAGQSYGYTF.